The clone carrying this TCR beta chain was recorded many times. The antigen is not known. The sample belongs to a study of T cells after yellow fever vaccination. General study points: Some clonotypes, a small share, were shared between CD4 and CD8 compartments.

V was pared by 4 bases and J by 5 bases, with 6 bases between. The germline gives CDR1 DFQATT, CDR2 SNEGSKA (reference sequence). The CDR3 sequence is 11 residues long. TCRdb re-analysed the 5' RACE reads in MiXCR, keeping a single row per CDR3 protein. The data contain under 250,000 distinct CDR3 sequences, 6.9% of them seen just once; the ten biggest clones take up about 0.9%. The clonotype was recovered from a man aged 25 to 45 who received the YFV17D yellow fever vaccine. The chain links TRBV20-1 to TRBJ2-1; D is undetermined. Material: CD4+ T cells sorted from PBMCs, obtained 15 days after the yellow fever booster vaccination. The CDR3 DNA is TGCAGTGCTAAGGACCACAATGAGCAGTTCTTC. This encodes CSAKDHNEQFF.